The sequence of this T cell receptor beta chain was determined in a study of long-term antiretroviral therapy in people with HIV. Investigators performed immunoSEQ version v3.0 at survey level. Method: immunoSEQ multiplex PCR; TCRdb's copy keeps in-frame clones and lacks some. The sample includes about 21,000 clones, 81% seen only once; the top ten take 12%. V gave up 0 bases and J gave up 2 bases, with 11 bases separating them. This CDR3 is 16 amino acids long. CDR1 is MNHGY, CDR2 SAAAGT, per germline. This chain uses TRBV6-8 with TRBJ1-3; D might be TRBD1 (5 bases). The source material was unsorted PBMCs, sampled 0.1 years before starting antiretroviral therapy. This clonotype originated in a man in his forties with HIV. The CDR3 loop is CASSYSRGETGNTIYF. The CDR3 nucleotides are TGTGCCAGCAGTTACTCGCGGGGGGAAACTGGAAACACCATATATTTT.